Listed here is a single TCR beta chain. The antigen remains undetermined. Germline CDR1 and CDR2: LNHDA and SQIVND (reference sequence). Trimming removed 8 bases at V and 0 bases at J, with 7 bases between. CDR3 size: 13 residues. These data come from a study of OX40 agonist ivuxolimab in advanced cancers. The study, taken as a whole, reports: The investigators did not determine what antigen specificity the expanded peripheral T cells had. Expanded clones were, on average, more numerous among CD8+ T cells than CD4+. The 0.1-3.0 mg/kg partial responders had among the lowest clonal expansion.

Repertoires were generated with immunoSEQ multiplex PCR, while TCRdb's copy carries only in-frame clones and drops some. The data contain tens of thousands of clones, around 80% of them singletons. The material was CD4+ or CD8+ T cells sorted from blood, obtained in a trial of the OX40 agonist ivuxolimab. This receptor was identified in an adult with an advanced solid tumor such as melanoma, head and neck, liver or kidney cancer. V is TRBV19 and J is TRBJ1-4; no firm D call. The CDR3, as DNA: TGTGCCAGTTCCCCAGCAACTAATGAAAAACTGTTTTTT. It specifies CASSPATNEKLFF.